These 18 T cell receptor beta chains share one sample of origin, sequenced in a study of T cell changes during pregnancy in multiple sclerosis. Clones were sequenced by immunoSEQ multiplex PCR, and TCRdb holds only the in-frame ones, with some missing. The data contain roughly 32,000 clones, about 88% of them seen just once; the ten biggest clones take up approximately 12%. The sequences come from CD8+ T cells from peripheral blood mononuclear cells, collected in the third trimester of pregnancy. The receptors come from a female donor with multiple sclerosis, enrolled in a pregnancy study.

This rearrangement joins TRBV10-3 to TRBJ2-7, with 8 bases that match TRBD2. This CDR3 has 17 amino acids. The V gene end was trimmed by 8 bases and the J gene end by 4 bases; junction bases not matched to a gene: 19. Germline V gene data show CDR1 as ENHRY and CDR2 as SYGVKD. This chain's CDR3 is CAIEAASQEGTRYEQYF. CDR3 bases: TGTGCCATCGAGGCAGCTAGTCAGGAGGGGACTAGATACGAGCAGTACTTC.

The rearrangement uses TRBV27 and TRBJ2-7; D ambiguous. Germline V gives CDR1 MNHEY, CDR2 SMNVEV (reference sequence). The V end was cut by 10 bases, the J end by 6 bases, with 19 bases between. This CDR3 contains 13 residues. The CDR3 is CATSYGLVGEQYF. CDR3 nucleotide sequence: TGTGCCACCTCCTACGGGTTGGTGGGCGAGCAGTACTTC.

The chain combines TRBV6-1 with TRBJ2-7, with 13 bases matching TRBD2. Germline CDR1 is MNHNS and CDR2 is SASEGT. The V gene end was trimmed by 1 base and the J gene end by 4 bases; junction bases not matched to a gene: 1. The CDR3 runs 15 residues. CDR3 sequence reads: CASSEGTSGSYEQYF. CDR3 coding DNA: TGTGCCAGCAGTGAAGGGACTAGCGGGAGTTACGAGCAGTACTTC.

The rearrangement joins TRBV5-4 to TRBJ2-3; D is perhaps TRBD1 (5 bases). CDR1 is SGHNT and CDR2 is YYREEE in the germline V gene (reference sequence). The length of the CDR3 is 16 residues. The V end lost 4 bases, the J end lost 6 bases, and 21 bases lay between the germline ends. The CDR3 loop reads CASSQIFRVPGDTQYF. CDR3 nucleotide sequence: TGTGCCAGCAGCCAAATCTTCCGGGTCCCAGGGGATACGCAGTATTTT.

This chain joins TRBV4-1 and TRBJ2-3, with D possibly TRBD2 on 6 matching bases. V lost 4 bases and J lost 0, with 8 bases in between. The germline gives CDR1 MGHRA, CDR2 YSYEKL. CDR3 size: 14 residues. In DNA, the CDR3 is TGCGCCAGCAGCCCGGGGAGGAGCACAGATACGCAGTATTTT. This codes for CASSPGRSTDTQYF.

This chain links TRBV5-6 with TRBJ2-7; no reliable D call. The CDR3 extends over 12 amino acids. Germline V lookup: CDR1 SGHDT, CDR2 YYEEEE. V lost 0 bases and J 3 bases, leaving 4 bases between the germline ends. CDR3 region: CASSLGHYEQYF. The CDR3 DNA reads TGTGCCAGCAGCTTGGGTCACTACGAGCAGTACTTC.

This rearrangement joins TRBV5-1 to TRBJ2-5; D may be TRBD1 (6 bases). The J call is uncertain, as TRBJ2-7 better fits the DNA end. Germline V gene sequence: CDR1 SGHRS, CDR2 YFSETQ. The CDR3 runs to 16 residues. The CDR3 sequence is CASSWGRTGFKDEQYF. CDR3 nucleotides: TGCGCCAGCAGCTGGGGGCGCACAGGGTTTAAGGACGAGCAGTACTTC.

The chain links TRBV19 to TRBJ1-1, with a tentative D call TRBD1 (5 bases). CDR3 length equals 12 residues. V shed 9 bases and J shed 1 base, with 9 bases lying between them. In germline, CDR1 is LNHDA, CDR2 SQIVND (reference sequence). The chain's CDR3 is CASCQGNTEAFF. DNA for the CDR3: TGTGCCAGCTGCCAGGGGAACACTGAAGCTTTCTTT.

The CDR3 DNA reads as TGTGCCAGCAGTGAAGAAACAGCCTTCCGAAATTCACCCCTCCACTTT. It translates to CASSEETAFRNSPLHF. The V and J genes are TRBV6-1 and TRBJ1-6, with D unclear. Germline V gene sequence: CDR1 MNHNS, CDR2 SASEGT. The CDR3 contains 16 residues. Trimming removed 1 base at V and 7 bases at J, with 14 bases between.

The rearrangement links TRBV4-1 to TRBJ1-6, with D perhaps matching TRBD1 (6 bases). The V gene's germline CDR1 is MGHRA and CDR2 YSYEKL. Trimming shortened V by 5 bases and J by 6 bases, and 11 bases separated the two germline ends. The CDR3 loop spans 14 amino acids. The chain's CDR3 is CASSFTGINSPLHF. The CDR3 bases are TGCGCCAGCAGCTTCACAGGGATTAATTCACCCCTCCACTTT.

The rearrangement links TRBV2 to TRBJ2-1; 9 positions agree with TRBD2. Germline CDR1 is SNHLY and CDR2 is FYNNEI. V lost 6 bases to trimming and J lost 4 bases; unmatched junction nucleotides: 4. The CDR3 length is 14 residues. CDR3 protein: CASRGGRAYNEQFF. The CDR3 region has the DNA TGTGCCAGCAGAGGCGGGAGGGCTTACAATGAGCAGTTCTTC.

This chain connects TRBV6-5 to TRBJ2-2, with D unclear. Per the germline V gene, CDR1 is MNHEY and CDR2 is SVGAGI. The CDR3 totals 14 residues. Trimming stripped 2 bases from V and 6 bases from J, with 10 bases between. CDR3 coding DNA: TGTGCCAGCAGTTACGTCAGGTCGTCCGGGGAGCTGTTTTTT. The encoded protein is CASSYVRSSGELFF.

This chain connects TRBV27 to TRBJ2-1, with a tentative D call TRBD1 (5 bases). The CDR3 is made up of 14 amino acids. Looked up from germline, CDR1 is MNHEY and CDR2 is SMNVEV (reference sequence). V lost 1 base and J lost 5, with 9 bases in between. The CDR3 sequence: CASSLFRDNNEQFF. The CDR3 nucleotides are TGTGCCAGCAGTTTATTCAGGGATAACAATGAGCAGTTCTTC.

V is TRBV7-3 and J is TRBJ1-1; unclear D gene. CDR1 is SGHTA, CDR2 FQGTGA, per germline. CDR3 length: 13 amino acids. V lost 5 bases and J 0 bases, leaving 7 bases between the germline ends. Here the CDR3 DNA reads TGTGCCAGCAGCCCGACTTTGAACACTGAAGCTTTCTTT. It encodes CASSPTLNTEAFF.

The rearrangement joins TRBV9 to TRBJ1-1; possibly TRBD1 for D (6 bases). This CDR3 region has 15 residues. V was trimmed by 4 bases and J by 1 base, leaving 14 bases between them. CDR1 and CDR2 from the germline V gene are SGDLS and YYNGEE. CDR3 sequence: CASSPPGTKNTEAFF. CDR3 nucleotides: TGTGCCAGCAGCCCCCCCGGGACAAAGAACACTGAAGCTTTCTTT.

The chain has TRBV27 and TRBJ1-5; TRBD1 might be the D (6 bases). Germline values: CDR1 MNHEY, CDR2 SMNVEV (reference sequence). Trimming left V 5 bases short and J 7 bases short, with 12 bases between. The CDR3 contains 13 residues. CDR3 DNA: TGTGCCAGCAGTCCAGGGGTGCGACAGCCCCAGCATTTT. Protein sequence: CASSPGVRQPQHF.

CDR3 loop: CASSLRGSDTGELFF. CDR3 bases: TGTGCCAGCAGCTTACGGGGGTCTGACACCGGGGAGCTGTTTTTT. The chain uses TRBV7-9 and TRBJ2-2; a possible D gene is TRBD2 (6 bases). The V gene's germline CDR1 is SEHNR and CDR2 FQNEAQ (reference sequence). The ends were cut back, 2 bases at V and 3 bases at J, with 10 bases in the middle. This CDR3 contains 15 residues.

The chain couples TRBV6-5 to TRBJ2-1, with 9 bases identical to TRBD2. This CDR3 has 14 residues. Trimming removed 1 base from V and 8 bases from J; junction bases left unmatched: 3. From germline, CDR1 is MNHEY and CDR2 SVGAGI. The CDR3 reads CASSYLTSGDEQFF. In DNA form, the CDR3 reads TGTGCCAGCAGTTACTTGACTAGCGGCGATGAGCAGTTCTTC.